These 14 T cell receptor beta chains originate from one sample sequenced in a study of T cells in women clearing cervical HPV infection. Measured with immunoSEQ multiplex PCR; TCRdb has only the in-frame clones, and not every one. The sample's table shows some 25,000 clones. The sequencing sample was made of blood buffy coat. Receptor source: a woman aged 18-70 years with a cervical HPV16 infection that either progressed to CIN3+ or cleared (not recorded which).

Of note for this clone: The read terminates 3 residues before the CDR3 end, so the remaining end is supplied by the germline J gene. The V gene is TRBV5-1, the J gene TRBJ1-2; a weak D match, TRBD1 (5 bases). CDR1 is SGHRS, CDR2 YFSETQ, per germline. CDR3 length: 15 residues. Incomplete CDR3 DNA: TGCGCCAGCAGCTTGGTTGGGGGGGTCAATGAGGGC. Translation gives CASSLVGGVNEG. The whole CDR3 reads CASSLVGGVNEGYTF. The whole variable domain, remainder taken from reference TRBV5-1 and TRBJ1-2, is KAGVTQTPRYLIKTRGQQVTLSCSPISGHRSVSWYQQTPGQGLQFLFEYFSETQRNKGNFPGRFSGRQFSNSRSEMNVSTLELGDSALYLCASSLVGGVNEGYTFGSGTRLTVV.

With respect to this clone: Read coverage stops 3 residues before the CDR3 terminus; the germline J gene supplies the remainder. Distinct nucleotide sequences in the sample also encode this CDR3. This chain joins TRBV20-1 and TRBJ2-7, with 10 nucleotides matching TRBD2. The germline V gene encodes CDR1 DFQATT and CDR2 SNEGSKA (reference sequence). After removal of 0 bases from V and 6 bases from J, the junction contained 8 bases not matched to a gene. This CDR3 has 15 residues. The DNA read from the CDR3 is TGCAGTGCTAGAGAGCAGACTAGCGGGTTTGTCGAG. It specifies CSAREQTSGFVE. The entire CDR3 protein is CSAREQTSGFVEQYF.

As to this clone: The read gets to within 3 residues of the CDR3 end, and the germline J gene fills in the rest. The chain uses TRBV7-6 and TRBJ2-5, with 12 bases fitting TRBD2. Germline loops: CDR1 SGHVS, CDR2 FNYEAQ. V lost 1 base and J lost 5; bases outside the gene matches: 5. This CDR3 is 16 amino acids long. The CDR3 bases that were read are TGTGCCAGCAGCTTAGAGCGGACTAGCGGGGAGGAGACC. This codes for CASSLERTSGEET. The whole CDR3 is CASSLERTSGEETQYF.

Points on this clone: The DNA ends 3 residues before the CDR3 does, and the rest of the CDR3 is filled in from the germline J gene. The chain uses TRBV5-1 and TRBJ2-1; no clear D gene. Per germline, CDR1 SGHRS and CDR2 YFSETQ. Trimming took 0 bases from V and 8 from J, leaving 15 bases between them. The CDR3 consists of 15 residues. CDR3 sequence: CASSLGVGTNDEQFF. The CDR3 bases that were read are TGCGCCAGCAGCTTGGGTGTGGGTACTAACGATGAG. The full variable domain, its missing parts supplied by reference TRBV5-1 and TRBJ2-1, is KAGVTQTPRYLIKTRGQQVTLSCSPISGHRSVSWYQQTPGQGLQFLFEYFSETQRNKGNFPGRFSGRQFSNSRSEMNVSTLELGDSALYLCASSLGVGTNDEQFFGPGTRLTVL.

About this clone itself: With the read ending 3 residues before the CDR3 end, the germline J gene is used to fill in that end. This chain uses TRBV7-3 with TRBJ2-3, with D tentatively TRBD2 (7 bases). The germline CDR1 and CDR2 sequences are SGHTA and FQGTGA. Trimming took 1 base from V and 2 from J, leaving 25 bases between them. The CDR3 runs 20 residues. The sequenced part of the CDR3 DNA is TGTGCCAGCAGCTTAAAGCCCCAGGGTGGGACACGGGAGGACACAGATACG. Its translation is CASSLKPQGGTREDTDT. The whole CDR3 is CASSLKPQGGTREDTDTQYF.

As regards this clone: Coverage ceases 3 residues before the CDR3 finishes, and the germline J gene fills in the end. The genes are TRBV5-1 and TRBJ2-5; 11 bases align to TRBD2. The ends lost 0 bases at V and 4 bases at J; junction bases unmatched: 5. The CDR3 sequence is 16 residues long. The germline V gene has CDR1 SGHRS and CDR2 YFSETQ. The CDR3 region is CASSLAASGRIETQYF. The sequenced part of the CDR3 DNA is TGCGCCAGCAGCTTGGCGGCTAGCGGGAGGATAGAGACC.

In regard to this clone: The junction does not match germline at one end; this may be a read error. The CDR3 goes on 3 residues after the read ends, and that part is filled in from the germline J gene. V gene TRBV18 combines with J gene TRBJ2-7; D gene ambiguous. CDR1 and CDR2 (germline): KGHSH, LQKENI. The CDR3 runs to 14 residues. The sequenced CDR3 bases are TGTGCCCGCTCACTTGCACAGAGGTCCTACGAG. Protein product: CARSLAQRSYE. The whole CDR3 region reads CARSLAQRSYEQYF.

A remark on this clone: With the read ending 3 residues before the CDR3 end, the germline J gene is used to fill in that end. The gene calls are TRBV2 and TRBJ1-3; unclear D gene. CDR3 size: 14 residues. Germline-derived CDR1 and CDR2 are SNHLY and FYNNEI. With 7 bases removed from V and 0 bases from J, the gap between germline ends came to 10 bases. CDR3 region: CASMTTSSGNTIYF. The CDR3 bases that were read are TGTGCCAGCATGACGACTTCCTCTGGAAACACC.

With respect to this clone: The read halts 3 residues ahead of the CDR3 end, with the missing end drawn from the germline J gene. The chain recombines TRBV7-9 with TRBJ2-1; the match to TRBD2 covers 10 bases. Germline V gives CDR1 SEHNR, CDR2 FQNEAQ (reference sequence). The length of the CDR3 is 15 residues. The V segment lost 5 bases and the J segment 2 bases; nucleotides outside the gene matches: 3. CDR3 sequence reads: CASSRLAGAYNEQFF. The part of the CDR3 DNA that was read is TGTGCCAGCAGCCGCCTAGCGGGAGCCTACAATGAG.

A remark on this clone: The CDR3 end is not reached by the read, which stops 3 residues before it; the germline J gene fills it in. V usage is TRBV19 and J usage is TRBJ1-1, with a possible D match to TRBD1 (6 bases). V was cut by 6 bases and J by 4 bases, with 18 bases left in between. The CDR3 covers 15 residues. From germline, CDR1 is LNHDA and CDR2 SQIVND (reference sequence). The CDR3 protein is CASRAQGAMSTEAFF. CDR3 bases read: TGTGCCAGTAGAGCACAGGGCGCAATGAGCACTGAA.

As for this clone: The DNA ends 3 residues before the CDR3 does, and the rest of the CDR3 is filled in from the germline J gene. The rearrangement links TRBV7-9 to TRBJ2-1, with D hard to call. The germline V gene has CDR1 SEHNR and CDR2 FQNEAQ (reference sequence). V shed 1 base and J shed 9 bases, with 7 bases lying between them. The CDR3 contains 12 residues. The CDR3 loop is CASSLEASEQFF. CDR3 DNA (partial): TGTGCCAGCAGCTTAGAGGCTAGTGAG. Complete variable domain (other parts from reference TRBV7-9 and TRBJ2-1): DTGVSQNPRHKITKRGQNVTFRCDPISEHNRLYWYRQTLGQGPEFLTYFQNEAQLEKSRLLSDRFSAERPKGSFSTLEIQRTEQGDSAMYLCASSLEASEQFFGPGTRLTVL.

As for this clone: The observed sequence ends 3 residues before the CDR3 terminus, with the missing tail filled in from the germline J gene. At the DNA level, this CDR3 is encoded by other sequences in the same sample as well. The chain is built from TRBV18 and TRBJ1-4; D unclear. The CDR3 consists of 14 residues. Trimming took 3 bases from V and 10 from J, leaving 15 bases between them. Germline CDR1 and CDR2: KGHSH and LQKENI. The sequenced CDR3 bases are TGTGCCAGCTCACCTTATGAGCAGGAGGCAAAA. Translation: CASSPYEQEAK. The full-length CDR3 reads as CASSPYEQEAKLFF.

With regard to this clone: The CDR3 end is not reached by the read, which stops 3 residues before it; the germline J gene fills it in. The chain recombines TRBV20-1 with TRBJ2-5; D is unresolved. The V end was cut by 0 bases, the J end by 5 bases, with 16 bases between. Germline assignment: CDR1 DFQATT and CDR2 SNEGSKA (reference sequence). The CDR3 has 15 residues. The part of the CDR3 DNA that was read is TGCAGTGCTAGAGATCGAGAGGCTAGTTGGGAGACC. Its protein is CSARDREASWET. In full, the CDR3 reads CSARDREASWETQYF.

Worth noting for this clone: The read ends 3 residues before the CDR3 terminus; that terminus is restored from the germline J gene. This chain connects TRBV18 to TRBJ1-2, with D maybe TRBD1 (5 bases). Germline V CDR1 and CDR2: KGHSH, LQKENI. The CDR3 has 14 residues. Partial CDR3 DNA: TGTGCCAGCTCACCTTTTGACAGCCAGGATGAC. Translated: CASSPFDSQDD. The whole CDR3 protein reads CASSPFDSQDDYTF.